The rows below give T cell receptor beta chains drawn from one sample of a study of T cells in Graves' hyperthyroidism and ophthalmopathy. TCRdb ran MiXCR on the multiplex PCR reads and lists one entry per CDR3 protein. Among some 620,000 distinct CDR3 sequences listed, 15% to 20% were seen once. Specimen: blood. These receptors were taken from a woman aged 30 to 39 with Graves' hyperthyroidism. The CDR3 runs from the conserved cysteine through the conserved F or W. The D gene is left open where the match is weak. Size is stated for part of the rows, as once, few or many counts, or as a class when the clone is expanded.

v_call	clone_size	cdr3_length	d_call	j_call	cdr3_nt	cdr3_aa
TRBV7-2	few	16	TRBD2	TRBJ2-1	TGTGCCAGCAGCTTAAAGGCTAGCGGGGGGTACAATGAGCAGTTCTTC	CASSLKASGGYNEQFF
TRBV10-1	many	14	TRBD2	TRBJ2-1	TGCGCCAGCAGTCTTAGCGGGGTCAACAATGAGCAGTTCTTC	CASSLSGVNNEQFF
TRBV5-1	.	13	TRBD1	TRBJ1-5	TGCGCCAGCAGCGTGACAGGGGGGCAGTCCCAGCATTTT	CASSVTGGQSQHF
TRBV15	many	15	TRBD1	TRBJ2-5	TGTGCCACCAGCAGTCAAGGACAGGGGCAAGAGACCCAGTACTTC	CATSSQGQGQETQYF
TRBV6-5	many	14	.	TRBJ1-3	TGTGCCAGCAGTTACGGTCCCCCGGCGGACACCATATATTTT	CASSYGPPADTIYF
TRBV19	.	13	.	TRBJ2-1	TGTGCCAGTAAGGTAGCGCACGCCAATGAGCAGTTCTTC	CASKVAHANEQFF
TRBV7-2	many	17	TRBD2	TRBJ2-3	TGTGCCAGCAGCTCCCACCCTAGCGGGAGGAGCACAGATACGCAGTATTTT	CASSSHPSGRSTDTQYF
TRBV3-1	few	17	.	TRBJ2-2	TGTGCCAGCAGCCAAGACCGGTGGGGCATCTACACCGGGGAGCTGTTTTTT	CASSQDRWGIYTGELFF
TRBV24-1	.	16	.	TRBJ2-1	TGTGCCACCAGTGCCCCGGGGGCCATAGAATACAATGAGCAGTTCTTC	CATSAPGAIEYNEQFF
TRBV19	.	16	.	TRBJ1-4	TGTGCCAGTAGTATACTGAATGGACAGATTAATGAAAAACTGTTTTTT	CASSILNGQINEKLFF
TRBV2	many	14	.	TRBJ1-1	TGTGCCAGCAGTGCGTCAAACAAGAACACTGAAGCTTTCTTT	CASSASNKNTEAFF
TRBV11-1	.	13	.	TRBJ2-2	TGTGCCAGCAGCTTAGCGCAAACCGGGGAGCTGTTTTTT	CASSLAQTGELFF
TRBV28	few	16	.	TRBJ1-4	TGTGCCAGCAGCGAATGGGGTCGGGCAGGGGATGAAAAACTGTTTTTT	CASSEWGRAGDEKLFF
TRBV6-2/TRBV6-3	.	16	TRBD1	TRBJ2-1	TGTGCCAGCAGAAAGGGACAGGGGAGAAAGTCAAATGAGCAGTTCTTC	CASRKGQGRKSNEQFF
TRBV29-1	few	14	.	TRBJ1-4	TGCAGCGCCAACCAGGGGTCAACTAATGAAAAACTGTTTTTT	CSANQGSTNEKLFF
TRBV27	.	14	TRBD1	TRBJ1-5	TGTGCCAGCAACGGACAGGGGTGGAATCAGCCCCAGCATTTT	CASNGQGWNQPQHF
TRBV12-3/TRBV12-4	many	16	.	TRBJ1-3	TGTGCCAGCAGTTTTAATCCGGGACAAGGAGGAAACACCATATATTTT	CASSFNPGQGGNTIYF
TRBV28	many	13	.	TRBJ2-1	TGTGCCAGCAGTTTGAGGGGGTACAATGAGCAGTTCTTC	CASSLRGYNEQFF
TRBV7-8	.	15	TRBD1	TRBJ2-7	TGTGCCAGCAGCGCCGGGGACAGCCCGAACTACGAGCAGTACTTC	CASSAGDSPNYEQYF
TRBV11-2	many	15	.	TRBJ2-1	TGTGCCAGCAGCTTATCATCTAGCGAGAACAATGAGCAGTTCTTC	CASSLSSSENNEQFF
TRBV25-1	.	13	.	TRBJ1-2	TGTGCCGGCAGTGAAAGGGGATTTAATGGCTACACCTTC	CAGSERGFNGYTF
TRBV5-1	many	16	.	TRBJ2-2	TGCGCCAGCAGCTTGGAAGTCAGGCGAAACACCGGGGAGCTGTTTTTT	CASSLEVRRNTGELFF
TRBV28	many	12	.	TRBJ2-1	TGTGCCAGCAGTTTCGGAAGAAATGAGCAGTTCTTC	CASSFGRNEQFF
TRBV30	many	16	.	TRBJ2-3	TGTGCCTGGAGGTCTACCGGGACCGGGAGCACAGATACGCAGTATTTT	CAWRSTGTGSTDTQYF
TRBV11-3	few	18	TRBD2	TRBJ2-7	TGTGCCAGCAGCCCGGGACTAGGTGACTCAAAAGGATCCTACGAGCAGTACTTC	CASSPGLGDSKGSYEQYF
TRBV20-1	many	15	TRBD1	TRBJ1-1	TGCAGTGCTAGAGAAATAGACAGGGGGCGCGGTGAAGCTTTCTTT	CSAREIDRGRGEAFF
TRBV11-3	.	14	.	TRBJ2-5	TGTGCCAGCAGCTTAGGTTCAAAAGGAGAGACCCAGTACTTC	CASSLGSKGETQYF
TRBV24-1	few	15	TRBD1	TRBJ2-7	TGTGCCACCAGTGACTACCGACAGGGCCAGTACGAGCAGTACTTC	CATSDYRQGQYEQYF
TRBV24-1	many	15	TRBD1	TRBJ1-5	TGTGCCACCAGTGACCGGACAGGACAATATCAGCCCCAGCATTTT	CATSDRTGQYQPQHF
TRBV5-4	few	15	.	TRBJ2-3	TGTGCCAGCAGCTTGGCCGGAATGCAGGGAGATACGCAGTATTTT	CASSLAGMQGDTQYF
TRBV6-1	.	13	.	TRBJ1-2	TGTGCCAGCAGCCTTGATGGCACTGATGGCTACACCTTC	CASSLDGTDGYTF
TRBV19	.	17	TRBD1	TRBJ1-5	TGTGCCAGTAGCCCAGGGACAGGAAGGATTGGCAATCAGCCCCAGCATTTT	CASSPGTGRIGNQPQHF
TRBV5-1	few	15	.	TRBJ2-7	TGCGCCAGCAGCTTGACAGGCCAAAGCTCCTACGAGCAGTACTTC	CASSLTGQSSYEQYF
TRBV5-5	many	16	TRBD1	TRBJ2-5	TGTGCCAGCAGCCGAGGACAGGGGGGCGGTTGGGAGACCCAGTACTTC	CASSRGQGGGWETQYF
TRBV27	many	15	.	TRBJ2-1	TGTGCCAGCAGTCTCGACCGAAAGGTCTACAATGAGCAGTTCTTC	CASSLDRKVYNEQFF
TRBV29-1	many	13	TRBD1	TRBJ2-1	TGCAGCGTTGTGGGACAGGGGGGTGATGAGCAGTTCTTC	CSVVGQGGDEQFF
TRBV12-3/TRBV12-4	many	16	.	TRBJ1-3	TGTGCCAGCAGTTTTGGGGGGGTAAGCTCTGGAAACACCATATATTTT	CASSFGGVSSGNTIYF
TRBV4-1	.	14	.	TRBJ2-3	TGCGCCAGCAGCCAAGAGACGAGGGCGATAGAGGGGTATTTT	CASSQETRAIEGYF
TRBV18	.	17	TRBD1	TRBJ2-2	TGTGCCAGCTCACCACGGGAACAGGGGGCGAACACCGGGGAGCTGTTTTTT	CASSPREQGANTGELFF
TRBV12-3/TRBV12-4	many	13	.	TRBJ1-2	TGTGCCAGCAGTTCATACGACAGATATGGCTACACCTTC	CASSSYDRYGYTF
TRBV20-1	.	16	TRBD2	TRBJ2-7	TGCAGTGCTAGGGTCGCTAGCGGGCGCTACTCCTACGAGCAGTACTTC	CSARVASGRYSYEQYF
TRBV27	.	16	TRBD1	TRBJ2-2	TGTGCCAGCAGCCCGGGACAGGGAATGGGCACCGGGGAGCTGTTTTTT	CASSPGQGMGTGELFF
TRBV29-1	many	13	.	TRBJ2-7	TGCAGCGCCTCGGAGCTCGCGGGTGGCGAGCAGTACTTC	CSASELAGGEQYF
TRBV5-4	few	16	TRBD1	TRBJ2-1	TGTGCCAGCAGCCTCCCGGGACAGGGGGCGAAGGATGAGCAGTTCTTC	CASSLPGQGAKDEQFF
TRBV7-9	.	15	.	TRBJ2-7	TGTGCCAGCAGCTTATCGGTCTTTGAGGGGTTGGAGCAGTACTTC	CASSLSVFEGLEQYF
TRBV12-3/TRBV12-4	many	13	.	TRBJ1-5	TGTGCCAGCATGGGCCCGGGCAATCAGCCCCAGCATTTT	CASMGPGNQPQHF
TRBV30	many	16	TRBD1	TRBJ2-3	TGTGCCTGGAGTGCCCGACGGACAGGCGGCACAGATACGCAGTATTTT	CAWSARRTGGTDTQYF
TRBV6-1	many	12	.	TRBJ1-1	TGTGCCAGCAACTTCCTGGGAGGTGAAGCTTTCTTT	CASNFLGGEAFF
TRBV11-2	many	15	.	TRBJ2-5	TGTGCCAGCAGCTTAGACCCTGGACAGATAGAGACCCAGTACTTC	CASSLDPGQIETQYF
TRBV9	few	13	.	TRBJ2-7	TGTGCCAGCAGCGTGGGAATGGGGTTCGAGCAGTACTTC	CASSVGMGFEQYF
TRBV12-3/TRBV12-4	many	16	.	TRBJ1-2	TGTGCCAGCAGTGCCCGTCGCCGGGACCTCGGGGGTGGCTACACCTTC	CASSARRRDLGGGYTF
TRBV19	.	13	.	TRBJ1-5	TGTGCCAGTAGCATGGGGGGGACTTGGCCCCAGCATTTT	CASSMGGTWPQHF
TRBV6-2/TRBV6-3	.	15	TRBD2	TRBJ2-7	TGTGCCAGCAACTCAGCGGGAGCAATCTCCTACGAGCAGTACTTC	CASNSAGAISYEQYF